Included here is one TCR beta chain sequence, with context. V lost 11 bases to trimming and J lost 6 bases, with 17 bases between them. Germline lookup yields CDR1 SEHNR and CDR2 FQNEAQ (reference sequence). The CDR3 sequence is 12 residues long. The data derive from a study of T-cell memory formation after mild COVID-19. Across the whole study: Most TCR clusters belonged to a single donor.

TCRdb called the 5' RACE reads again in MiXCR, with one record for every CDR3 protein. This sample has around 370,000 distinct CDR3 sequences, with roughly 20% found just once. Source material: PBMCs or a T cell subset sorted from them (not recorded which). V usage is TRBV7-9 and J usage is TRBJ2-7; tentatively, D is TRBD1 or TRBD2 (5 bases each). The origin of this receptor is an adult woman who had mild COVID-19 (a few samples of this study predate the infection). Cell type and time point are not known. CDR3 residues: CAVRTGGGEQYF. CDR3 coding DNA: TGTGCCGTCCGCACTGGGGGTGGCGAGCAGTACTTC.